This T cell receptor (beta chain) was recovered during a study of T cells in Graves' hyperthyroidism and ophthalmopathy. This clonotype was seen repeatedly, ten times or more. What it recognizes is unknown. There were TCR beta CDR3 regions amplified from RNA transcripts. Primed by the HTBI set, a first-round RT-PCR was run on the TCR CDR3. TCRdb itself ran the multiplex PCR reads through MiXCR, one entry per CDR3 protein. The repertoire has under 350,000 distinct CDR3 sequences, approximately 13% of them found once; the top ten carry roughly 33%. The germline V gene has CDR1 MNHEY and CDR2 SMNVEV (reference sequence). This CDR3 contains 16 residues. Germline trimming cut 6 bases from V and 8 bases from J; bases unmatched to any gene: 14. Study-level points and caveats: The blood repertoire included most of the expanded thyroid clonotypes above 0.001. The model identified upcoming ophthalmopathy a median about 6.5 months ahead of onset.

This TCR came from a woman between 40 and 55 years old with Graves' ophthalmopathy. The J gene is TRBJ1-4, the V gene TRBV27, with 8 bases fitting TRBD1. The sequencing sample was made of blood. CDR3 sequence: CASSRIWTGIVEKLFF. For the CDR3, the DNA is TGTGCCAGCAGCCGGATCTGGACAGGGATTGTCGAAAAACTGTTTTTT.